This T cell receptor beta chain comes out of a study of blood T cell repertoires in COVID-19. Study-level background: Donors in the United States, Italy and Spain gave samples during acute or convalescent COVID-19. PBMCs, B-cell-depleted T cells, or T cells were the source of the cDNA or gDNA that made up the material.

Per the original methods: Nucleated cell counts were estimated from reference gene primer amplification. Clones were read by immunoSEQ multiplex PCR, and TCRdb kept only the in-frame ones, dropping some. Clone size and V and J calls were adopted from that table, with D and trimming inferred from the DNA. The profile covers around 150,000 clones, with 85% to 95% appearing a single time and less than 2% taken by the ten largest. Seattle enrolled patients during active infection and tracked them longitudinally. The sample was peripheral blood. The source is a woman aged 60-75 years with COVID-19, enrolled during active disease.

The CDR3 coding sequence is TGTGCCAGTAGTATGCCAGACAGGGGAGGTAATAGAGGCTACACCTTC. It encodes CASSMPDRGGNRGYTF. The chain recombines TRBV19 with TRBJ1-2; 8 nucleotides agree with TRBD1. CDR3 size: 16 residues. Trimming cost V 3 bases and J 8 bases; bases outside gene matches: 14. Germline-derived CDR1 and CDR2 are LNHDA and SQIVND (reference sequence). The full variable domain, rest sourced from reference TRBV19 and TRBJ1-2, is DGGITQSPKYLFRKEGQNVTLSCEQNLNHDAMYWYRQDPGQGLRLIYYSQIVNDFQKGDIAEGYSVSREKKESFPLTVTSAQKNPTAFYLCASSMPDRGGNRGYTFGSGTRLTVV.